The next 26 T cell receptor beta chains were all read from a single sample in a study of T cell responses to AZD1222 COVID-19 vaccine. Repertoires were generated with immunoSEQ multiplex PCR, while TCRdb's copy carries only in-frame clones and drops some. The sample consists of about 150,000 clones, around 93% of them appearing once. The specimen was peripheral blood, collected 28 days after the second AZD1222 dose. The receptors come from an adult who received the AZD1222 COVID-19 vaccine.

This chain uses TRBV7-3 with TRBJ2-2, with D perhaps assigned TRBD1 or TRBD2 (6 bases each). Germline CDR1 reads SGHTA; CDR2 reads FQGTGA. The CDR3 runs to 14 residues. V gave up 2 bases and J gave up 7 bases, with 11 bases separating them. For the CDR3, the DNA is TGTGCCAGCAGCTTATTAGGGGGAGGCGGGGAGCTGTTTTTT. Translation: CASSLLGGGGELFF.

This rearrangement joins TRBV7-9 to TRBJ1-1; D call uncertain. The germline V and J ends were trimmed by 4 bases and 1 base, with 10 bases remaining between them. The CDR3 extends over 14 amino acids. Germline CDR1 SEHNR, CDR2 FQNEAQ (reference sequence). The CDR3 DNA is TGTGCCAGCAGCTGGCAAAGCGAGAACACTGAAGCTTTCTTT. Translated: CASSWQSENTEAFF.

This chain connects TRBV24-1 to TRBJ2-2; 9 bases line up with TRBD1. J lost 3 bases, V lost 5 bases, and 0 bases had no gene match. In germline, CDR1 is KGHDR, CDR2 SFDVKD. The CDR3 is 14 amino acids. CDR3 sequence reads: CATSGDRDTGELFF. In nucleotides, the CDR3 is TGTGCCACCAGTGGGGACAGGGACACCGGGGAGCTGTTTTTT.

J is TRBJ2-2 and V is TRBV18; D possibly corresponds to TRBD2 (5 bases). The CDR3 extends over 15 amino acids. The germline V gene has CDR1 KGHSH and CDR2 LQKENI. Trimming cost V 0 bases and J 4 bases, with 9 bases left between them. The CDR3 region is CASSPPIGGTGELFF. In nucleotides, the CDR3 is TGTGCCAGCTCACCACCGATAGGAGGCACCGGGGAGCTGTTTTTT.

The V call is TRBV25-1, the J call TRBJ1-2; D perhaps matches TRBD1 (5 bases). CDR1 and CDR2 (germline): MGHDK, SYGVNS. This CDR3 has 14 residues. The germline V and J ends were trimmed by 5 bases and 7 bases, with 17 bases remaining between them. CDR3 DNA sequence: TGTGCCAGCAGTAGAACCGGGACGGGATTTGGCTACACCTTC. This translates into CASSRTGTGFGYTF.

Comments on this clone: A junction end diverges from the germline sequence, so it may reflect a read error. The chain employs TRBV5-6 and TRBJ2-7; 13 nucleotides match TRBD2. There are 14 residues in the CDR3. Germline V gene sequence: CDR1 SGHDT, CDR2 YYEEEE. The DNA of the CDR3 is TGTACCAGCAGCTCAAGACTAGCGGGGGGCGAGCAGTACTTC. It is translated as CTSSSRLAGGEQYF.

The CDR3 bases are TGTGCCAGCAGCCCGTGGACAGGGGGCATCGATACGCAGTATTTT. It codes for CASSPWTGGIDTQYF. The chain combines TRBV7-2 with TRBJ2-3; 11 nucleotides agree with TRBD1. V gave up 5 bases and J gave up 6 bases; unmatched junction bases: 7. Germline V CDR1 and CDR2: SGHTA, FQGNSA. CDR3 length: 15 residues.

V and J are TRBV7-2 and TRBJ1-4; 7 bases match TRBD1. There are 15 residues in the CDR3. CDR1 and CDR2 (germline): SGHTA, FQGNSA. The trim removed 5 bases at V and 2 bases at J, leaving 5 bases unmatched. The CDR3 is CASSAGQSTNEKLFF. The CDR3 DNA sequence: TGTGCCAGCAGCGCGGGACAGTCCACTAATGAAAAACTGTTTTTT. Based on the CDR3 plus reference TRBV7-2 and TRBJ1-4, the full variable domain is GAGVSQSPSNKVTEKGKDVELRCDPISGHTALYWYRQSLGQGLEFLIYFQGNSAPDKSGLPSDRFSAERTGGSVSTLTIQRTQQEDSAVYLCASSAGQSTNEKLFFGSGTQLSVL.

V gene TRBV24-1 combines with J gene TRBJ1-5; D is ambiguous. V lost 2 bases to trimming and J lost 0 bases, with 10 bases between them. Germline-derived CDR1 and CDR2 are KGHDR and SFDVKD. The CDR3 contains 16 residues. The CDR3 reads CATSDSARNSNQPQHF. The CDR3 nucleotides read TGTGCCACCAGTGATTCCGCTCGCAATAGCAATCAGCCCCAGCATTTT.

A few counts support this clone. This chain joins TRBV4-1 and TRBJ1-2, with D uncertain. The CDR3 runs to 16 residues. Germline assignment: CDR1 MGHRA and CDR2 YSYEKL. The germline V and J ends were trimmed by 4 bases and 8 bases, with 23 bases remaining between them. CDR3: CASSLSVSQEGYGYTF. Here the CDR3 DNA reads TGCGCCAGCAGCCTGTCCGTTAGTCAGGAAGGGTACGGCTACACCTTC.

J is TRBJ1-5 and V is TRBV11-3; unclear D gene. CDR3 size: 10 residues. Germline lookup yields CDR1 SGHNT and CDR2 YENEEA. V dropped 11 bases and J dropped 7 bases, with 9 bases sitting between them. CDR3 DNA sequence: TGTGCCTACCGTCCCCAGCCCCAGCATTTT. Translated, it gives CAYRPQPQHF.

The chain has TRBV6-5 and TRBJ1-1; D is perhaps TRBD1 (5 bases). The germline V gene encodes CDR1 MNHEY and CDR2 SVGAGI. The CDR3 totals 14 residues. Trimming removed 6 bases at V and 4 bases at J, with 15 bases between. CDR3 loop: CASRLTTGATEAFF. The DNA for the CDR3 is TGTGCCAGCAGGCTAACTACAGGAGCCACTGAAGCTTTCTTT.

J is TRBJ2-1 and V is TRBV10-3; 8 bases agree with TRBD2. Germline CDR1 and CDR2: ENHRY and SYGVKD. V dropped 3 bases and J dropped 9; count of bases not matched to a gene: 7. The CDR3 consists of 14 residues. CDR3 sequence: CAISDPGGRREQFF. CDR3 sequence (DNA): TGTGCCATCAGTGACCCGGGGGGGCGACGTGAGCAGTTCTTC.

The rearrangement links TRBV20-1 to TRBJ1-1; unclear D gene. The CDR3 is made up of 11 amino acids. V dropped 7 bases and J dropped 3 bases, with 9 bases sitting between them. Germline loops: CDR1 DFQATT, CDR2 SNEGSKA (reference sequence). The CDR3 region has the DNA TGCAGTGTCCCATACGACACTGAAGCTTTCTTT. Amino acids: CSVPYDTEAFF.

V is TRBV4-1 and J is TRBJ1-2; TRBD1 matches at 9 bases. Trimming took 2 bases from V and 5 from J; bases not matched to a gene: 9. The CDR3 totals 16 residues. The germline gives CDR1 MGHRA, CDR2 YSYEKL. In DNA, the CDR3 is TGCGCCAGCAGCCAACACGCACAGGGGGCCCTGTATGGCTACACCTTC. Encoded protein: CASSQHAQGALYGYTF.

Here the CDR3 DNA reads TGTGCCAGCAGCGACGACCCCCGGACAGGAGAAAATGAAAAACTGTTTTTT. As protein: CASSDDPRTGENEKLFF. V usage is TRBV9 and J usage is TRBJ1-4; 7 nucleotides line up with TRBD1. Germline CDR1 and CDR2: SGDLS and YYNGEE. Trimming cost V 3 bases and J 5 bases; bases outside gene matches: 13. The CDR3 contains 17 residues.

In this sample, this clone turned up once. This chain joins TRBV18 and TRBJ1-5; D is undetermined. V lost 6 bases and J lost 8, with 11 bases in between. Germline CDR1 reads KGHSH; CDR2 reads LQKENI. CDR3 length: 12 amino acids. CDR3 region: CASSTGWEPQHF. The DNA of the CDR3 is TGTGCCAGCTCTACCGGATGGGAGCCCCAGCATTTT.

The chain links TRBV6-5 to TRBJ2-7; D might be TRBD1 or TRBD2, each matching 5 bases. From germline, CDR1 is MNHEY and CDR2 SVGAGI. The germline V and J ends were trimmed by 4 bases and 3 bases, with 16 bases remaining between them. The CDR3 extends over 15 amino acids. The CDR3, as DNA: TGTGCCAGCAGTTCCTCAGGGACCCCAAGCTACGAGCAGTACTTC. This encodes CASSSSGTPSYEQYF.

A single count supports this clone. The chain joins TRBV28 to TRBJ1-1; D call uncertain. Germline values: CDR1 MDHEN, CDR2 SYDVKM. The CDR3 contains 13 residues. The germline V and J ends were trimmed by 6 bases and 10 bases, with 18 bases remaining between them. In DNA form, the CDR3 reads TGTGCCAGCAGCATCCCGGCCGGACGGGGAGCTTTCTTT. Translated: CASSIPAGRGAFF.

The chain joins TRBV6-5 to TRBJ2-5; 7 nucleotides agree with TRBD2. Trimming cost V 6 bases and J 1 base; bases outside gene matches: 8. The CDR3 contains 15 residues. Germline V gives CDR1 MNHEY, CDR2 SVGAGI. The CDR3 coding sequence is TGTGCCAGCAGGGACGGGGACTACCCCCAAGAGACCCAGTACTTC. Its translation: CASRDGDYPQETQYF.

The V call is TRBV7-2, the J call TRBJ2-1; unclear D gene. Germline values: CDR1 SGHTA, CDR2 FQGNSA. Trimming took 1 base from V and 3 from J, leaving 7 bases between them. This CDR3 comprises 14 residues. The CDR3 loop reads CASSLGADYNEQFF. For the CDR3, the DNA is TGTGCCAGCAGCTTAGGGGCTGACTACAATGAGCAGTTCTTC.

This chain joins TRBV7-3 and TRBJ2-1, with 7 nucleotides matching TRBD1. The CDR3 consists of 15 residues. Trimming removed 1 base from V and 1 base from J; junction bases left unmatched: 1. CDR1 SGHTA and CDR2 FQGTGA come from the germline V gene. CDR3: CASSLRQGSYNEQFF. In DNA, the CDR3 is TGTGCCAGCAGCTTAAGACAGGGATCCTACAATGAGCAGTTCTTC. Supplemented by reference TRBV7-3 and TRBJ2-1, the full variable domain reads GAGVSQTPSNKVTEKGKYVELRCDPISGHTALYWYRQSLGQGPEFLIYFQGTGAADDSGLPNDRFFAVRPEGSVSTLKIQRTERGDSAVYLCASSLRQGSYNEQFFGPGTRLTVL.

The V and J genes are TRBV15 and TRBJ1-5, with D possibly TRBD1 on 6 matching bases. This CDR3 has 13 residues. In germline, CDR1 is LNHNV, CDR2 YYDKDF (reference sequence). V lost 0 bases to trimming and J lost 12 bases, with 12 bases between them. For the CDR3, the DNA is TGTGCCACCAGCAGAGAAGGGACACTGCTCCAGCATTTT. Protein: CATSREGTLLQHF.

This chain connects TRBV28 to TRBJ1-2; unclear D gene. V lost 4 bases to trimming and J lost 10 bases, with 10 bases between them. The CDR3 loop spans 11 amino acids. The germline V gene has CDR1 MDHEN and CDR2 SYDVKM. The CDR3, as DNA: TGTGCCAGCAGTTATAGGCTTTACTACACCTTC. Protein: CASSYRLYYTF.

The rearrangement links TRBV5-4 to TRBJ2-3; D is unresolved. This CDR3 comprises 12 residues. Trimming cost V 2 bases and J 3 bases, with 4 bases left between them. Germline V gives CDR1 SGHNT, CDR2 YYREEE (reference sequence). Here the CDR3 reads CASSFGTDTQYF. CDR3 nucleotides: TGTGCCAGCAGCTTCGGGACAGATACGCAGTATTTT.

A single count supports this clone. This CDR3 reads CASSQAPGTTGNTEAFF. The CDR3 nucleotides read TGTGCCAGCAGCCAAGCCCCCGGCACAACGGGCAACACTGAAGCTTTCTTT. This chain joins TRBV3-1 (or the pseudogene TRBV3-2) and TRBJ1-1, with D uncertain. Germline V gene sequence: CDR1 LGHDT, CDR2 YNNKEL (reference sequence). This CDR3 is built from 17 residues. V was shortened by 1 base and J by 2 bases, with 17 bases between the two germline ends.